The clone carrying this T cell receptor beta chain was seen a handful of times. There were TCR beta CDR3 regions amplified from RNA transcripts. An initial round of RT-PCR targeting the TCR CDR3 relied on the HTBI primer set. TCRdb re-called the multiplex PCR reads through MiXCR, storing one row per CDR3 protein. This table has 450,000 to 600,000 distinct CDR3 sequences, 15% to 20% appearing once. These data are taken from a study of T cells in Graves' hyperthyroidism and ophthalmopathy. The CDR3 runs 13 residues. CDR1 and CDR2 from the germline V gene are MNHNS and SASEGT. The trim removed 7 bases at V and 12 bases at J, leaving 7 bases unmatched. The study included ophthalmopathy patients with Clinical Activity Score at least 3, NOSPECS grade at least 4 and duration under 3 months. Patients with uncontrolled infections, other autoimmune diseases, pregnancy or lactation were excluded. PBMCs stemmed from around 9.3 ml fresh peripheral blood.

This receptor was taken from a man aged 35 to 55 with Graves' ophthalmopathy. Input material: blood. This sequence joins TRBV6-1 and TRBJ2-5, with 14 bases aligning to TRBD2. CDR3 nucleotide sequence: TGTGCCAGCACTGGGACTAGCGGGAGAATTAAGTACTTC. This encodes CASTGTSGRIKYF.